These T cell receptor beta chains were read from a single sample in a study. TCRdb analysed the RT-PCR reads with MiXCR anew, one entry per CDR3 protein. The profile shows more than 550,000 distinct CDR3 sequences, 13% to 15% of them singletons. The sequenced sample consisted of memory CD4+ T cells from blood. These receptors were collected from a female donor in good health, serving as a healthy control. Each CDR3 is given with its conserved first and last residue. A D gene is named only where the DNA matches it firmly. Clone size is not always given. Where it is, it says once, few, many or a class for expanded clones.

clone size	D gene	V gene	CDR3 length	J gene	CDR3 protein	CDR3 DNA
few	TRBD2	TRBV24-1	14	TRBJ2-5	CATSDSAGAGTQYF	TGTGCCACCAGTGATTCGGCGGGAGCAGGGACCCAGTACTTC
.	.	TRBV11-2	14	TRBJ2-7	CASSPDPWSYEQYF	TGTGCCAGCAGCCCTGATCCGTGGAGTTACGAGCAGTACTTC
many	TRBD2	TRBV7-2	14	TRBJ2-4	CASTNRLAGNIQYF	TGTGCCAGCACCAACAGACTAGCGGGGAACATTCAGTACTTC
few	.	TRBV9	14	TRBJ1-3	CASSVDAAGNTIYF	TGTGCCAGCAGCGTAGACGCAGCCGGAAACACCATATATTTT
.	TRBD2	TRBV6-1	17	TRBJ2-7	CASSGAWGTSGYYEQYF	TGTGCCAGCAGTGGCGCTTGGGGAACTAGCGGTTACTACGAGCAGTACTTC
many	.	TRBV20-1	14	TRBJ2-7	CSAPDTGTAYEQYF	TGCAGTGCTCCTGATACCGGGACCGCCTACGAGCAGTACTTC
.	TRBD1	TRBV15	18	TRBJ1-4	CATSRDSTQGAINEKLFF	TGTGCCACCAGCAGAGATTCCACCCAGGGGGCGATTAATGAAAAACTGTTTTTT
.	TRBD2	TRBV5-1	17	TRBJ2-2	CASSLGPGLAEMGELFF	TGCGCCAGCAGCTTGGGCCCGGGACTAGCGGAGATGGGGGAGCTGTTTTTT
.	.	TRBV4-1	15	TRBJ2-5	CASSRQQSPQETQYF	TGCGCCAGCAGCCGTCAGCAGTCACCCCAAGAGACCCAGTACTTC
many	.	TRBV7-6	12	TRBJ2-7	CASSSGGDEQYF	TGTGCCAGCAGCTCGGGGGGCGACGAGCAGTACTTC
many	TRBD1	TRBV5-1	15	TRBJ1-5	CASSLTGESAQPQHF	TGCGCCAGCAGCTTGACAGGGGAGAGCGCTCAGCCCCAGCATTTT
few	.	TRBV27	12	TRBJ1-1	CASSSTGLKAFF	TGTGCCAGCAGCAGTACAGGGTTGAAAGCTTTCTTT
many	.	TRBV5-4	15	TRBJ2-3	CASSFSGSGTDTQYF	TGTGCCAGCAGCTTTTCTGGATCCGGCACAGATACGCAGTATTTT
few	TRBD1	TRBV6-5	12	TRBJ1-2	CASSYRQGARTF	TGTGCCAGCAGTTACCGACAGGGGGCAAGGACCTTC
few	.	TRBV7-3	13	TRBJ1-5	CASSLTKDQPQHF	TGTGCCAGCAGCTTAACAAAGGATCAGCCCCAGCATTTT
many	.	TRBV7-3	14	TRBJ1-2	CASSPDASQGGYTF	TGTGCCAGCAGCCCAGACGCCTCGCAGGGTGGCTACACCTTC
.	.	TRBV7-7	17	TRBJ2-1	CASSLGFTGGWSDEQFF	TGTGCTAGCAGCTTAGGCTTTACAGGCGGGTGGTCGGATGAGCAGTTCTTC
.	.	TRBV5-1	14	TRBJ2-7	CASSKGSASYEQYF	TGCGCCAGCAGTAAGGGATCCGCTTCCTACGAGCAGTACTTC
.	.	TRBV6-5	14	TRBJ1-1	CATLRDTENTEAFF	TGTGCCACCCTCCGGGACACTGAGAACACTGAAGCTTTCTTT
few	TRBD2	TRBV7-4	15	TRBJ2-3	CASSFITSGKDTQYF	TGTGCCAGCAGCTTTATCACTAGCGGGAAAGATACGCAGTATTTT
.	TRBD2	TRBV4-1	18	TRBJ2-7	CASSQDQGLAGGPYEQYF	TGCGCCAGCAGCCAAGATCAAGGGCTAGCGGGAGGGCCCTACGAGCAGTACTTC
few	.	TRBV6-2/TRBV6-3	14	TRBJ1-1	CASSYGFGLPEAFF	TGTGCCAGCAGTTACGGTTTCGGGCTCCCTGAAGCTTTCTTT
many	.	TRBV11-1	11	TRBJ2-1	CASSLRNEQFF	TGTGCCAGCAGCTTGCGCAATGAGCAGTTCTTC
.	.	TRBV7-8	15	TRBJ1-6	CASSFGVTENSPLHF	TGTGCCAGCAGCTTCGGGGTAACCGAAAATTCACCCCTCCACTTT
.	.	TRBV6-1	16	TRBJ2-1	CASRVGPLLTYNEQFF	TGTGCCAGCAGGGTGGGACCGCTACTAACCTACAATGAGCAGTTCTTC
few	TRBD1	TRBV5-5	13	TRBJ1-4	CASGTPGGEKLFF	TGTGCCAGCGGAACCCCAGGGGGTGAAAAACTGTTTTTT
.	TRBD1	TRBV29-1	16	TRBJ1-2	CSVEVPRGQEQYGYTF	TGCAGCGTTGAAGTTCCCCGCGGACAGGAGCAATATGGCTACACCTTC